The clone carrying this T cell receptor beta chain appeared many times. The CDR3 is 15 amino acids. CDR1 and CDR2 (germline): DFQATT, SNEGSKA (reference sequence). Trimming cost V 0 bases and J 7 bases, with 18 bases left between them. As part of library construction, unique molecular identifiers were attached to individual cDNA molecules. TCRdb processed the 5' RACE reads anew with MiXCR; each CDR3 protein has one entry. The sample has about 22,000 distinct CDR3 sequences; roughly 3.5% are singletons. This specimen belongs to a study of early T cells in non-severe SARS-CoV-2 infection. Study as a whole: Investigators sequenced bulk RNA drawn from unsorted whole blood, and chains remained unpaired.

The chain couples TRBV20-1 to TRBJ2-5; either TRBD1 or TRBD2 may fit D (6 bases each). The sequence was collected from an adult who was a healthcare worker with PCR-confirmed SARS-CoV-2 infection or an uninfected control (not recorded which). Sequences were obtained from whole blood. The DNA for the CDR3 is TGCAGTGCTAGAGATGAGAGGGGGGCCGAGAGGACCCAGTACTTC. It translates to CSARDERGAERTQYF.